Presented here are 26 T cell receptor beta chains from one specimen sequenced in a study of cytomegalovirus exposure and HLA in healthy donors. Amplification used 60 Vbeta primers and 13 Jbeta primers. Some clones are missing from TCRdb's copy, which holds only in-frame ones; the method was immunoSEQ multiplex PCR. Of 130,000 to 150,000 clones listed, around 79% are singletons. The sequenced material came from PBMCs. The receptors stem from a female donor in good health and CMV-seronegative.

The chain is built from TRBV7-9 and TRBJ2-7; 8 bases are shared with TRBD2. CDR1 is SEHNR, CDR2 FQNEAQ, per germline (reference sequence). The CDR3 is 16 amino acids. The trim removed 5 bases at V and 2 bases at J, leaving 11 bases unmatched. The CDR3 nucleotides are TGTGCCAGCAGCCTCTCTCGGGGGGGATCGCCCTACGAGCAGTACTTC. As protein: CASSLSRGGSPYEQYF.

The chain uses TRBV2 and TRBJ1-5; D might be TRBD1 (5 bases). This CDR3 contains 14 residues. Per the germline V gene, CDR1 is SNHLY and CDR2 is FYNNEI. Between the trimmed V and J ends, which lost 6 bases and 3 bases, there was a span of 12 bases. The CDR3 is CASRSGFANQPQHF. The DNA of the CDR3 is TGTGCCAGCAGATCAGGGTTTGCCAATCAGCCCCAGCATTTT.

V is TRBV5-6 and J is TRBJ1-1; 8 bases match TRBD1. The trim removed 2 bases at V and 7 bases at J, leaving 4 bases unmatched. The germline V gene encodes CDR1 SGHDT and CDR2 YYEEEE. The CDR3 is 13 residues long. The CDR3 sequence is CASSFPGGGEAFF. The CDR3 nucleotides read TGTGCCAGCAGCTTCCCAGGGGGCGGTGAAGCTTTCTTT.

This sequence joins TRBV9 and TRBJ2-7, with D possibly being TRBD1 (6 bases). V was pared by 4 bases and J by 5 bases, with 19 bases between. CDR1 and CDR2 (germline): SGDLS, YYNGEE. The length of the CDR3 is 15 residues. CDR3 nucleotide sequence: TGTGCCAGCAGCCTAGGGGCCAGGGGATGGAACGAGCAGTACTTC. Amino acids: CASSLGARGWNEQYF.

As concerns this clone: One end of the junction does not line up with germline, which may come from a read error. This sequence joins TRBV7-2 and TRBJ2-1; 11 nucleotides line up with TRBD2. The CDR3 has 15 residues. Germline lookup yields CDR1 SGHTA and CDR2 FQGNSA. CDR3 sequence (DNA): TGTGCCAGCAGCATAGCGGGAGGGGCCTACAATGAGCAGTTCTTC. This translates into CASSIAGGAYNEQFF.

The chain couples TRBV30 to TRBJ2-5, with D possibly matching TRBD2 (6 bases). The germline gives CDR1 GTSNPN, CDR2 SVGIG (reference sequence). The germline V and J ends were trimmed by 2 bases and 3 bases, with 13 bases remaining between them. This CDR3 spans 14 amino acids. In DNA form, the CDR3 reads TGTGCCTGGAGTTGGAGACTAGGGAAAGAGACCCAGTACTTC. Translation gives CAWSWRLGKETQYF. The full variable domain, rest sourced from reference TRBV30 and TRBJ2-5, is SQTIHQWPATLVQPVGSPLSLECTVEGTSNPNLYWYRQAAGRGLQLLFYSVGIGQISSEVPQNLSASRPQDRQFILSSKKLLLSDSGFYLCAWSWRLGKETQYFGPGTRLLVL.

The gene calls are TRBV5-1 and TRBJ2-5; 8 bases are shared with TRBD2. CDR1 and CDR2 (germline): SGHRS, YFSETQ. This CDR3 contains 18 residues. With V trimmed by 4 bases and J by 2 bases, 16 bases remained unmatched. In DNA, the CDR3 is TGCGCCAGCAGCGACACCCCCACTAGCGGAATGGTACAAGAGACCCAGTACTTC. Its translation is CASSDTPTSGMVQETQYF. The full variable domain, rest sourced from reference TRBV5-1 and TRBJ2-5, is KAGVTQTPRYLIKTRGQQVTLSCSPISGHRSVSWYQQTPGQGLQFLFEYFSETQRNKGNFPGRFSGRQFSNSRSEMNVSTLELGDSALYLCASSDTPTSGMVQETQYFGPGTRLLVL.

The chain combines TRBV4-2 with TRBJ2-3; 9 bases line up with TRBD2. Germline V CDR1 and CDR2: LGHNA, YNFKEQ. Trimming removed 3 bases from V and 0 bases from J; junction bases left unmatched: 19. There are 21 residues in the CDR3. In DNA, the CDR3 is TGTGCCAGCAGCCAGCGCCCTAGCGGGGCGGGGACGTCTATAAGCACAGATACGCAGTATTTT. It yields the protein CASSQRPSGAGTSISTDTQYF.

The chain carries TRBV10-3 and TRBJ2-3; 8 bases are shared with TRBD2. The CDR3 sequence is 14 residues long. Germline V lookup: CDR1 ENHRY, CDR2 SYGVKD. Trimming removed 10 bases from V and 1 base from J; junction bases left unmatched: 7. The CDR3 sequence: CATTTSGGTDTQYF. DNA for the CDR3: TGTGCCACAACAACTAGCGGAGGCACAGATACGCAGTATTTT.

This sequence joins TRBV7-8 and TRBJ1-4; the D is unclear. The CDR3 is 15 amino acids. The V end lost 2 bases, the J end lost 2 bases, and 9 bases lay between the germline ends. CDR1 is SGHVS and CDR2 is FQNEAQ in the germline V gene. The CDR3 DNA follows: TGTGCCAGCAGCTTACGGGGTCAGACTAATGAAAAACTGTTTTTT. Amino acids: CASSLRGQTNEKLFF.

The chain combines TRBV19 with TRBJ1-1; D possibly corresponds to TRBD1 (5 bases). The CDR3 is made up of 15 amino acids. Per germline, CDR1 LNHDA and CDR2 SQIVND (reference sequence). The V end lost 3 bases, the J end lost 3 bases, and 14 bases lay between the germline ends. The CDR3 is CASSINRFKDTEAFF. CDR3 nucleotides: TGTGCCAGTAGTATCAACAGGTTTAAGGACACTGAAGCTTTCTTT.

The V gene is TRBV5-6, the J gene TRBJ1-2; 7 bases agree with TRBD1. Germline V CDR1 and CDR2: SGHDT, YYEEEE. CDR3 length equals 13 residues. V was clipped by 3 bases and J by 7 bases; unmatched bases: 6. The CDR3 DNA sequence: TGTGCCAGCAGCTCCCTGAACAGGGGTGGCTACACCTTC. Residues: CASSSLNRGGYTF.

V usage is TRBV9 and J usage is TRBJ2-3; 10 positions match TRBD1. This CDR3 has 14 residues. The germline gives CDR1 SGDLS, CDR2 YYNGEE. Germline trimming cut 2 bases from V and 4 bases from J; bases unmatched to any gene: 1. The chain's CDR3 is CASSVTGGADTQYF. The CDR3 bases are TGTGCCAGCAGCGTGACAGGGGGCGCAGATACGCAGTATTTT. Combining the CDR3 with reference TRBV9 and TRBJ2-3 gives the whole variable domain DSGVTQTPKHLITATGQRVTLRCSPRSGDLSVYWYQQSLDQGLQFLIQYYNGEERAKGNILERFSAQQFPDLHSELNLSSLELGDSALYFCASSVTGGADTQYFGPGTRLTVL.

This chain joins TRBV19 and TRBJ2-7; 9 bases are a match to TRBD1. The V and J ends lost 1 base and 3 bases, in that order; junction bases with no gene match: 10. The length of the CDR3 is 17 residues. CDR1 and CDR2 from the germline V gene are LNHDA and SQIVND (reference sequence). CDR3 in amino acids: CASSIGGQGIPIYEQYF. CDR3 coding DNA: TGTGCCAGTAGTATAGGGGGACAGGGCATTCCCATCTACGAGCAGTACTTC.

J is TRBJ2-7 and V is TRBV5-1, with 10 bases that match TRBD1. The CDR3 consists of 15 residues. Per the germline V gene, CDR1 is SGHRS and CDR2 is YFSETQ. V dropped 7 bases and J dropped 1; count of bases not matched to a gene: 8. CDR3 residues: CASSERDRGSYEQYF. CDR3 in DNA: TGCGCCAGCTCGGAAAGGGACAGGGGTTCCTACGAGCAGTACTTC.

V is TRBV21-1 and J is TRBJ1-2; the table's D call, TRBD1, was not checked against the DNA. TRBV21-1 is a pseudogene locus. The CDR3 spans 20 residues. For the CDR3, the DNA is TGTGCCAGCAGCTCTCAAAACCCCGTACCCCAGGGACAGGGCAACTATGGCTACACCTTC. Translated, it gives CASSSQNPVPQGQGNYGYTF.

The sample holds one count of this clone. V gene TRBV5-1 combines with J gene TRBJ2-6; weak D call: TRBD1 (5 bases). The CDR3 runs 16 residues. V lost 0 bases and J lost 0, with 7 bases in between. The germline gives CDR1 SGHRS, CDR2 YFSETQ. The CDR3 coding sequence is TGCGCCAGCAGCTTGGCACAGGCCTCTGGGGCCAACGTCCTGACTTTC. Encoded protein: CASSLAQASGANVLTF. The full variable domain, rest sourced from reference TRBV5-1 and TRBJ2-6, is KAGVTQTPRYLIKTRGQQVTLSCSPISGHRSVSWYQQTPGQGLQFLFEYFSETQRNKGNFPGRFSGRQFSNSRSEMNVSTLELGDSALYLCASSLAQASGANVLTFGAGSRLTVL.

This chain joins TRBV5-1 and TRBJ2-1, with D perhaps matching TRBD2 (6 bases). The CDR3 loop spans 14 amino acids. V was shortened by 3 bases and J by 9 bases, with 16 bases between the two germline ends. CDR1 is SGHRS and CDR2 is YFSETQ in the germline V gene. The CDR3 protein is CASSSNLATGEQFF. The CDR3 bases are TGCGCCAGCAGCTCCAACCTAGCGACCGGTGAGCAGTTCTTC.

This clone came up a few times. The chain is built from TRBV4-1 and TRBJ1-2; no reliable D call. Deletions cut 4 bases from V and 6 bases from J, with 21 bases between. This CDR3 has 16 residues. Germline V gene sequence: CDR1 MGHRA, CDR2 YSYEKL. The CDR3 nucleotides are TGCGCCAGCAGCCCCCACCCTATGGGCACAGTCGATGGCTACACCTTC. Its translation: CASSPHPMGTVDGYTF.

V and J are TRBV5-1 and TRBJ2-2, with a possible D match to TRBD2 (5 bases). V was shortened by 1 base and J by 1 base, with 11 bases between the two germline ends. The CDR3 runs to 16 residues. CDR1 is SGHRS and CDR2 is YFSETQ in the germline V gene. The CDR3 DNA reads as TGCGCCAGCAGCTTGTGGAGGTCGAGGAACACCGGGGAGCTGTTTTTT. Amino acid sequence: CASSLWRSRNTGELFF.

Written as DNA, the CDR3 is TGTGCCAGCAGCTTAGCGGGAGCAAACAATGAGCAGTTCTTC. Amino acids: CASSLAGANNEQFF. The chain uses TRBV5-8 and TRBJ2-1, with TRBD2 identical over 8 bases. The germline CDR1 and CDR2 sequences are SGHTS and YDEGEE. Losses at the gene ends were 2 bases for V and 5 bases for J; bases not matched to a gene: 3. The length of the CDR3 is 14 residues.

V usage is TRBV11-3 and J usage is TRBJ1-1; D remains unclear. The CDR3 sequence is 13 residues long. Germline loops: CDR1 SGHNT, CDR2 YENEEA. The ends were cut back, 3 bases at V and 1 base at J, with 6 bases in the middle. The CDR3 spells CASSFHRNTEAFF. Written as DNA, the CDR3 is TGTGCCAGCAGCTTCCATAGGAACACTGAAGCTTTCTTT.

The V gene is TRBV7-2, the J gene TRBJ2-7; 7 bases line up with TRBD2. The CDR3 sequence is 15 residues long. Germline lookup yields CDR1 SGHTA and CDR2 FQGNSA. Germline trimming cut 5 bases from V and 1 base from J; bases unmatched to any gene: 8. In DNA form, the CDR3 reads TGTGCCAGCAGCCGTTTGGGGGGGAGGTCCTACGAGCAGTACTTC. This translates into CASSRLGGRSYEQYF.

V and J are TRBV5-1 and TRBJ1-2; D unresolved. Germline V CDR1 and CDR2: SGHRS, YFSETQ. The CDR3 totals 16 residues. Deletions cut 4 bases from V and 0 bases from J, with 16 bases between. CDR3 in amino acids: CASSLRESGTNYGYTF. The CDR3 DNA reads TGCGCCAGCAGCCTTAGAGAGAGCGGGACTAACTATGGCTACACCTTC.

Only one count was recorded for this clone. The rearrangement joins TRBV7-8 to TRBJ1-6; D is undetermined. The V gene's germline CDR1 is SGHVS and CDR2 FQNEAQ. The CDR3 covers 15 residues. V shed 2 bases and J shed 6 bases, with 11 bases lying between them. CDR3 sequence (DNA): TGTGCCAGCAGCTTAAGTTCCGGGTCTAATTCACCCCTCCACTTT. Amino acid sequence: CASSLSSGSNSPLHF. The full variable domain, completed using reference TRBV7-8 and TRBJ1-6, is GAGVSQSPRYKVAKRGQDVALRCDPISGHVSLFWYQQALGQGPEFLTYFQNEAQLDKSGLPSDRFFAERPEGSVSTLKIQRTQQEDSAVYLCASSLSSGSNSPLHFGNGTRLTVT.

The rearrangement links TRBV9 to TRBJ2-5; 8 bases are a match to TRBD1. The length of the CDR3 is 14 residues. In germline, CDR1 is SGDLS, CDR2 YYNGEE. V gave up 4 bases and J gave up 4 bases; unmatched junction bases: 6. The CDR3 DNA reads TGTGCCAGCAGCACGGGACAGGCGATAGAGACCCAGTACTTC. Its protein product is CASSTGQAIETQYF.